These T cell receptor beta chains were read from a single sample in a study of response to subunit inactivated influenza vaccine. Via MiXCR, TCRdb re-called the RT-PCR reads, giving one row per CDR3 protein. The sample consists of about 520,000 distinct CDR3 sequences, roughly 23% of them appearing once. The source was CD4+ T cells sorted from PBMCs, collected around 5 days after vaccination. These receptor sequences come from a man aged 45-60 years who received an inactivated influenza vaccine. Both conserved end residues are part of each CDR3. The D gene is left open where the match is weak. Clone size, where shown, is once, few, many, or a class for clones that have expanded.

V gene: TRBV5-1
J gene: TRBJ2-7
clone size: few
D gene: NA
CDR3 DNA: TGCGCCAGCAGGCTCATTGGGGCCTACGAGCAGTACTTC
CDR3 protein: CASRLIGAYEQYF

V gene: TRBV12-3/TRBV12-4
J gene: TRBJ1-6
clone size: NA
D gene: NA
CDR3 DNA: TGTGCCAGCAGGCTGAGGACTCCTCGTTGGTCACCCCTCCACTTT
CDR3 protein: CASRLRTPRWSPLHF

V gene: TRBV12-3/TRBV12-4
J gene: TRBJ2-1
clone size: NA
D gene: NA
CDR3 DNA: TGTGCCAGCAGTTCGCTCCCCCTCCATGAGCAGTTCTTC
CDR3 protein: CASSSLPLHEQFF

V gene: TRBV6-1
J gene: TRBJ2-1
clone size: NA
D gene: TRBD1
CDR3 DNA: TGTGCCAGCAGTCCGCCTGGGGGGACAGGGTTTTACAATGAGCAGTTCTTC
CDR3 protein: CASSPPGGTGFYNEQFF

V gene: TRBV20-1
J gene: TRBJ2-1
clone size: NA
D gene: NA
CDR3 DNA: TGCAGTGCTGGCCGGACAGAGCAGTTCTTC
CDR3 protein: CSAGRTEQFF

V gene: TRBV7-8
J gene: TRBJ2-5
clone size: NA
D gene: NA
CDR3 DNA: TGTGCCAGCAGCTTAGTTTGGGGACAAGAGACCCAGTACTTC
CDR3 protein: CASSLVWGQETQYF

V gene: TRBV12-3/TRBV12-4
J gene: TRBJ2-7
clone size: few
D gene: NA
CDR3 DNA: TGTGCCAGCAGTTTCGGGACTCCAGGATCCTACGAGCAGTACTTC
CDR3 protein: CASSFGTPGSYEQYF

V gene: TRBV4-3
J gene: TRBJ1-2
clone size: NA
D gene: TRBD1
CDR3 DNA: TGCGCCAGCAGCCAGACCACGGGACAGCTTAGGGGCTACACCTTC
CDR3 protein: CASSQTTGQLRGYTF

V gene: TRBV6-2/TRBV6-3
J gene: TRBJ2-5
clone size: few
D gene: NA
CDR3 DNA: TGTGCCAGCAGTTACTCCCCCGGGCCCCAAGAGACCCAGTACTTC
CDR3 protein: CASSYSPGPQETQYF

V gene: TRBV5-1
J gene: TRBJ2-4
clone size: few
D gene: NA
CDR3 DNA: TGCGCCAGCAGCTTGGCCGTAGACTACGGTAACATTCAGTACTTC
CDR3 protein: CASSLAVDYGNIQYF

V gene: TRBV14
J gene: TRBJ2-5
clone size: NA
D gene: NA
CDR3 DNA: TGTGCCAGCAGCCACCCAACGTGGCCCGTTGAGGTACAAGAGACCCAGTACTTC
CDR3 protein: CASSHPTWPVEVQETQYF

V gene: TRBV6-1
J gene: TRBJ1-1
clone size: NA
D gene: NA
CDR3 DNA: TGTGCCAGCAGTGAGGCAGGGTCAGACACTGAAGCTTTCTTT
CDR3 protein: CASSEAGSDTEAFF

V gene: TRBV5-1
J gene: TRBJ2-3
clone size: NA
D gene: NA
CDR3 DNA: TGCGCCAGCAGCTTGGATCCGTTCACAGATACGCAGTATTTT
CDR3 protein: CASSLDPFTDTQYF

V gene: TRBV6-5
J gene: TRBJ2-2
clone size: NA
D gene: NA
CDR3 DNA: TGTGCCAGCAGTTACTCCAGTGGAGCGGGGGAGCTGTTTTTT
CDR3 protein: CASSYSSGAGELFF

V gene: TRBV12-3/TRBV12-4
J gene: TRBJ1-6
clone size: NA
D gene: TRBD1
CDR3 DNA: TGTGCCAGCAGGCCAACAGGGGAGCGATCACCCCTCCACTTT
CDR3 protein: CASRPTGERSPLHF

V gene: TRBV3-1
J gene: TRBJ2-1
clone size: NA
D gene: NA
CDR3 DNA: TGTGCCAGCAGCCAAGGGTTAGCGAGGGGTGAGCAGTTCTTC
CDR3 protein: CASSQGLARGEQFF

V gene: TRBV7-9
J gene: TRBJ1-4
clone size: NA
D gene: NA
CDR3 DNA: TGTGCCAGCAGCTTAGCAGGGTCGTATAATGAAAAACTGTTTTTT
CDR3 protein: CASSLAGSYNEKLFF

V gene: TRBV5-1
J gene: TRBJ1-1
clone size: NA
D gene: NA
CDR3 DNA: TGCGCCAGCAGCTTGACCTTCGGGGCCACTGAAGCTTTCTTT
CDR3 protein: CASSLTFGATEAFF

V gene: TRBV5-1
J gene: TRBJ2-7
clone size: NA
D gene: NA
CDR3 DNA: TGCGCCAGCAGGCCGGTCCGCCTCTCCTACGAGCAGTACTTC
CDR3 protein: CASRPVRLSYEQYF

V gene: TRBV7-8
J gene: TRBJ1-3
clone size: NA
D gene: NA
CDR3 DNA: TGTGCCAGCAGCCTCCGTACAGTCACCTCCTCTGGAAACACCATATATTTT
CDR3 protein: CASSLRTVTSSGNTIYF

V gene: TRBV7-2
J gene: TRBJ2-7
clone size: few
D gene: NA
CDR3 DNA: TGTGCCAGCAGCCCCTATGGTGGGGTTACCTACGAGCAGTACTTC
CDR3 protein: CASSPYGGVTYEQYF

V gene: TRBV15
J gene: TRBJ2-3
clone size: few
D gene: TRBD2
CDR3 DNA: TGTGCCACCAGCAGAGATCCCCCGAGGCGGGAGAGCACAGATACGCAGTATTTT
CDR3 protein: CATSRDPPRRESTDTQYF

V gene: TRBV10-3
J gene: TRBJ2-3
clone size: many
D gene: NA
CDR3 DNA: TGTGCCATCAGTGAGTCAGATACGCAGTATTTT
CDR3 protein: CAISESDTQYF

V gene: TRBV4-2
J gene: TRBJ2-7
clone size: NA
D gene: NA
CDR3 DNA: TGTGCCAGCAGCCAAGTGGTAGACAGCTCCTACGAGCAGTACTTC
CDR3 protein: CASSQVVDSSYEQYF

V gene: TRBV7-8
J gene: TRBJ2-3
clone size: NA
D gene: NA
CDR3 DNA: TGTGCCAGCAGGAAGGGTAGCACAGATACGCAGTATTTT
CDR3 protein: CASRKGSTDTQYF

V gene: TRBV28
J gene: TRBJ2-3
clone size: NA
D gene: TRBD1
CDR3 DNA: TGTGCCAGCAGGAGGGGGCATAACACAGATACGCAGTATTTT
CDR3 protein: CASRRGHNTDTQYF

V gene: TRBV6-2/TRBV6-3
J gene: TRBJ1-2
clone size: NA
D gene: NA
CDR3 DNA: TGTGCCAGCACGTCCCCAGGGGAAGGCTACACCTTC
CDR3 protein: CASTSPGEGYTF

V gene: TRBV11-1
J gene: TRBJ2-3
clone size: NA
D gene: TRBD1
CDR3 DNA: TGTGCCAGCAGCTTACCCGGAGGGACAGGAGTTAGCACAGATACGCAGTATTTT
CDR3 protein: CASSLPGGTGVSTDTQYF

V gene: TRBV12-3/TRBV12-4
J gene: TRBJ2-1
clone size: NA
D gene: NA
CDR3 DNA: TGTGCCAGCAGCCCCGACGGAGGTGTGAACAATGAGCAGTTCTTC
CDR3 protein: CASSPDGGVNNEQFF

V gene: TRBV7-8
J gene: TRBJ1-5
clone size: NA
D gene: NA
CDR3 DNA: TGTGCCAGCAGCTCAAGCGGCGGGGGGAAGCATTTT
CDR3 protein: CASSSSGGGKHF

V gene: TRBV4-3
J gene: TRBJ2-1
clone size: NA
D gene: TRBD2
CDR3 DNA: TGCGCCAGCAGCCCGGGACTAGCGGCTGATAATGAGCAGTTCTTC
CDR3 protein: CASSPGLAADNEQFF

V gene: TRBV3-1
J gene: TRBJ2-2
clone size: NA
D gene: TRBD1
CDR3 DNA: TGTGCCAGCAGACCGACAGGGTTTGCCGGGGAGCTGTTTTTT
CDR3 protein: CASRPTGFAGELFF

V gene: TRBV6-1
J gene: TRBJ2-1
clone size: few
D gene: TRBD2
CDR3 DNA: TGTGCCAGCAGTACCCGGACTAGGAGGAGTGAGCAGTTCTTC
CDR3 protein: CASSTRTRRSEQFF

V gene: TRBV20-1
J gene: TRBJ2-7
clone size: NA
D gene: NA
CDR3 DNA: TGCAGTGCTAGACTATGGGAGTCGACCTACGAGCAGTACTTC
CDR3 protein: CSARLWESTYEQYF

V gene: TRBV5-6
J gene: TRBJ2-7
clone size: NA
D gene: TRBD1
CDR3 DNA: TGTGCCAGCAGCTGGGGACAGGGGGGCTCCGAGCAGTACTTC
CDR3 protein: CASSWGQGGSEQYF

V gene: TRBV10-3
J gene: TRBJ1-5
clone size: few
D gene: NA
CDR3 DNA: TGTGCCATCTCGGCAGATGGACAGCTCAATCAGCCCCAGCATTTT
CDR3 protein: CAISADGQLNQPQHF

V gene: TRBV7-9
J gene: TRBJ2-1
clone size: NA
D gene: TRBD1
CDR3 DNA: TGTGCCAGCAGTACCTACAGGGGCTCCTACAATGAGCAGTTCTTC
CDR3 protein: CASSTYRGSYNEQFF

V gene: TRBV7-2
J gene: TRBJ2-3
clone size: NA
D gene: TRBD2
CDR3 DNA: TGTGCCAGCAGGTCTAGCGGGGTCCGCACAGATACGCAGTATTTT
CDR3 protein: CASRSSGVRTDTQYF

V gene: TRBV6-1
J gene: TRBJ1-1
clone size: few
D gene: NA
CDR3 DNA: TGTGCCAGCAGCAAAAATCCGGGCACTGAAGCTTTCTTT
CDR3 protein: CASSKNPGTEAFF

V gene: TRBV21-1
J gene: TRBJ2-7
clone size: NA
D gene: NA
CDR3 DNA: TGTGCCAGCAGCAAAGGATGGGGACAAAGGGGGGCAGAGCAGTACTTC
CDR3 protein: CASSKGWGQRGAEQYF

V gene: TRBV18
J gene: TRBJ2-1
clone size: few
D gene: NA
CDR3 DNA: TGTGCCAGCTCACCTGGAACCGGGAGTCGGTACAATGAGCAGTTCTTC
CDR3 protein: CASSPGTGSRYNEQFF

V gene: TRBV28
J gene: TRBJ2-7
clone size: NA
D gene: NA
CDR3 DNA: TGTGCCAGCTTACTACAGGGAGGCTACGAGCAGTACTTC
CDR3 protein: CASLLQGGYEQYF

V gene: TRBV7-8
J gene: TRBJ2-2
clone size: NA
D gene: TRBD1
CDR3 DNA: TGTGCCAGCAGCAATAACAGGGGAGTTAGATCATTCGGGGAGCTGTTTTTT
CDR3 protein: CASSNNRGVRSFGELFF

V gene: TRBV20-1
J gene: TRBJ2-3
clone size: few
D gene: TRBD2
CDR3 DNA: TGCAGTGCCTCAGTAGCGGGGGGGCGAGATACGCAGTATTTT
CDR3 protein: CSASVAGGRDTQYF

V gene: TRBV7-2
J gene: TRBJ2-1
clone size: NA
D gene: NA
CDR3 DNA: TGTGCCAGCAGCTTAGGCCCAGCACCTACATCTGAGCAGTTCTTC
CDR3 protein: CASSLGPAPTSEQFF

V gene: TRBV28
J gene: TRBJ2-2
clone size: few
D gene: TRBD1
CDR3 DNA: TGTGCCAGCAGAATTCCCAGGGGGTCCGGGGAGCTGTTTTTT
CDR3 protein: CASRIPRGSGELFF

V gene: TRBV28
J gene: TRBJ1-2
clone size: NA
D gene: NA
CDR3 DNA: TGTGCCAGCAACCAGGCCCCGGGGAGAAGTGGCTACACCTTC
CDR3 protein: CASNQAPGRSGYTF

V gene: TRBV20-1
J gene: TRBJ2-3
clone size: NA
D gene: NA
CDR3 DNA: TGCAGTGCTAGCGTAGCCGGGTTTTGGGATACGCAGTATTTT
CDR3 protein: CSASVAGFWDTQYF

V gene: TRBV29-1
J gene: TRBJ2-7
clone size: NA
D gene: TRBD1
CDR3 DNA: TGCAGCGTTGTCTGGACAGGTGCCCTCTGGTTGGGCGAGCAGTACTTC
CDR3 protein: CSVVWTGALWLGEQYF

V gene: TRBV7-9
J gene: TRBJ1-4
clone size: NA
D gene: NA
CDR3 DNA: TGTGCCAGCTCACGACGGGAGGAAAAACTGTTTTTT
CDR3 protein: CASSRREEKLFF

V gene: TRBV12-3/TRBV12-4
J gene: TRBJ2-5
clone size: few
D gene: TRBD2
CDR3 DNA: TGTGCCAGCAGTCCACCCGAGGCTAGCGGGGGTCGGGAGACCCAGTACTTC
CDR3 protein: CASSPPEASGGRETQYF

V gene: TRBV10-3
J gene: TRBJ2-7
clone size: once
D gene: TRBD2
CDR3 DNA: TGTGCCATCAGGGGACTAGCGGGAGCTGGAGACGAGCAGTACTTC
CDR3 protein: CAIRGLAGAGDEQYF

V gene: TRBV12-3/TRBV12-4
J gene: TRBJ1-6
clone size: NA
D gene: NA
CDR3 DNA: TGTGCCAGCAGTTTTAAGGGGAATTCACCCCTCCACTTT
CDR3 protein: CASSFKGNSPLHF

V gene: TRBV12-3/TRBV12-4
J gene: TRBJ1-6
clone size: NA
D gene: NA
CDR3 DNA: TGTGCCAGCCAGGGGTCGGGGAATTCACCCCTCCACTTT
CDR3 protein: CASQGSGNSPLHF

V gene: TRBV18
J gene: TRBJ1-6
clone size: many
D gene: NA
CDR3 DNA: TGTGCCAGCTCACGTATGGCAGGGAGTTTGTCGGATTCACCCCTCCACTTT
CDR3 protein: CASSRMAGSLSDSPLHF

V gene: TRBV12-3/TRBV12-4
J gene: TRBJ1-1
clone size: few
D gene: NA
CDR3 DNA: TGTGCCAGCTCCGCCCAAAGACACACCAAAGCTTTCTTT
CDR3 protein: CASSAQRHTKAFF

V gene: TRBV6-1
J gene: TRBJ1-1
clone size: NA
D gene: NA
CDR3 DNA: TGTGCCAGCAATCAGGGGAAAGGGTGGAACACTGAAGCTTTCTTT
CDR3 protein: CASNQGKGWNTEAFF

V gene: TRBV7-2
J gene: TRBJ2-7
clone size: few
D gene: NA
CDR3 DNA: TGTGCCAGCAGCTTATCCCCTGCCTACGAGCAGTACTTC
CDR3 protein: CASSLSPAYEQYF

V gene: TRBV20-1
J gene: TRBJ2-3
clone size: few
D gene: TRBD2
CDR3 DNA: TGCAGTGACACTAGCGGGGGAGGCACAGATACGCAGTATTTT
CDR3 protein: CSDTSGGGTDTQYF

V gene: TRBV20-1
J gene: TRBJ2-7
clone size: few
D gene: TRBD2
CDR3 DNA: TGCAGTGTTAAGGGAGGGCGGGGGGCACAAACCTACGAGCAGTACTTC
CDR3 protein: CSVKGGRGAQTYEQYF